This entry describes one TCR beta chain. Its specificity is unknown. The sample originates from a study of cytomegalovirus exposure and HLA in healthy donors. The overall study: Among around 170 million T cells, an earlier analysis found about 100 million unique TCR beta sequences.

Findings and limits, study-wide: The authors later found HLA-associated TCR beta chains more clonally expanded than equally common others. The authors excluded some V segments, including TRBV6-2 and TRBV6-3, as indistinguishable.

The CDR3 loop spans 17 amino acids. Trimming took 0 bases from V and 7 from J; bases not matched to a gene: 9. The V gene's germline CDR1 is SGHRS and CDR2 YFSETQ. Despite likely unrecorded immune exposures, the donors were nominally healthy at the time of sampling. Vbeta (60) and Jbeta (13) primers were used in the PCR. The repertoire was sequenced with immunoSEQ multiplex PCR; TCRdb's copy has only in-frame clones and lacks some. The sample shows some 190,000 clones, 87% of them seen only once. Sequencing used PBMCs. The TCR was taken from a man younger than 40 in good health and CMV-seronegative. The chain couples TRBV5-1 to TRBJ2-1; 11 nucleotides agree with TRBD2. CDR3 DNA: TGCGCCAGCAGCTTGGGTCGGTCTAGCGGGGGGCGGAATGAGCAGTTCTTC. It encodes CASSLGRSSGGRNEQFF.